This TCR beta chain was documented in a study of beta chain features in type 1 diabetes. Notes on the study in general: Shortening that was moderate but significant affected the TCRB CDR3s of Type 1 diabetes patients in all four CD4+ subsets. The question left open here concerned HLA type influencing TCRB rearrangement.

Expressed TCRB transcripts were sequenced because the entire RNA isolate underwent reverse transcription. The table came from immunoSEQ multiplex PCR; TCRdb's copy has only in-frame clones and leaves some out. The table has some 290,000 clones, over 11% seen once. Regarding this clone: What it binds is unknown.

Germline values: CDR1 MGHRA, CDR2 YSYEKL. The CDR3 runs 15 residues. Trimming took 4 bases from V and 6 from J; bases not matched to a gene: 9. This sequence joins TRBV4-1 and TRBJ2-1, with 7 bases fitting TRBD2. The clonotype comes from a man aged 30 to 39 with type 1 diabetes. The sequenced material came from naive CD4+ T cells from blood. CDR3: CASSRREALPNEQFF. CDR3 nucleotide sequence: TGCGCCAGCAGCCGTCGGGAGGCCCTACCCAATGAGCAGTTCTTC.